These T cell receptor beta chains were read from a single sample in a study of T cell changes during pregnancy in multiple sclerosis. The assay was immunoSEQ multiplex PCR, and TCRdb's table has in-frame clones only and misses some. The data contain some 58,000 clones, about 96% of them singletons. The sample consisted of CD8+ T cells from peripheral blood mononuclear cells, taken after pregnancy. The receptors derive from a female donor with multiple sclerosis, enrolled in a pregnancy study. Each CDR3 is given with its conserved first and last residue. A D gene is named only where the DNA matches it firmly. Clone size is given for some rows only: seen once, a few or many times, or a class if the clone is expanded.

NA NA TRBJ2-2 TRBV7-6 TGTGCCAGCAGCAGCGGAGGGCCGGGCACCGGGGAGCTGTTTTTT CASSSGGPGTGELFF
NA many TRBJ2-4 TRBV10-3 TGTGCCATCAGTGAGGGAACAGTTGTAACCAAAAACATTCAGTACTTC CAISEGTVVTKNIQYF
TRBD1 NA TRBJ1-5 TRBV7-9 TGTGCCAGCAGCCCGTGGGGACAGGGGAATCAGCCCCAGCATTTT CASSPWGQGNQPQHF
TRBD1 NA TRBJ1-5 TRBV28 TGTGCCAGCAGCGTCCAGGACAGGGCCAATCAGCCCCAGCATTTT CASSVQDRANQPQHF
NA few TRBJ1-1 TRBV19 TGTGCCAGTAGTATAACCCCTCCGGGGAACACTGAAGCTTTCTTT CASSITPPGNTEAFF
TRBD2 NA TRBJ2-1 TRBV19 TGTGCCACCTCCGAACGGGAGGGCCTTTACAATGAGCAGTTCTTC CATSEREGLYNEQFF
NA NA TRBJ2-7 TRBV7-9 TGTGCCAGCAGCTTAGAGGGGGACAATCCCTACGAGCAGTACTTC CASSLEGDNPYEQYF
TRBD2 NA TRBJ2-1 TRBV27 TGTGCCAGCAGTTCCTGGACTAGCGGGAGGTCGCAGTTCTTC CASSSWTSGRSQFF
NA NA TRBJ2-3 TRBV2 TGTGCCAGCAGTGATCTGGGGGGGCTAGCACCCGAGTCGCAGTATTTT CASSDLGGLAPESQYF
TRBD2 NA TRBJ2-1 TRBV5-6 TGTGCCAGCAGCCCCGGACTAGCGGGAAGCTCCTACAATGAGCAGTTCTTC CASSPGLAGSSYNEQFF
NA NA TRBJ2-7 TRBV6-1 TGTGCCAGCAGGCCTAGCTCCTCCGAGCAGTACTTC CASRPSSSEQYF
NA NA TRBJ2-3 TRBV19 TGTGCCAGTAGTATGGGACACTTCACAGATACGCAGTATTTT CASSMGHFTDTQYF
NA NA TRBJ2-5 TRBV27 TGTGCCAGCAGTCCCGGAGATGCCTGGCTAGGGACCCAGTACTTC CASSPGDAWLGTQYF
NA NA TRBJ2-5 TRBV13 TGTGCCAGCAGCTTAGGGTTAAAGACCCAGTACTTC CASSLGLKTQYF
NA NA TRBJ2-2 TRBV27 TGTGCCAGCAGTTTTAGTAGCGGAGATAACACCGGGGAGCTGTTTTTT CASSFSSGDNTGELFF
NA NA TRBJ2-1 TRBV6-5 TGTGCCAGCAGTTACCCCGTCTTTAGCTCCTACAATGAGCAGTTCTTC CASSYPVFSSYNEQFF
TRBD2 NA TRBJ2-5 TRBV7-8 TGTGCCAGCAGCTCTCTACTAGCGGAGTACCAAGAGACCCAGTACTTC CASSSLLAEYQETQYF
NA NA TRBJ2-7 TRBV7-8 TGTGCCAGCAGCTCGGGGATCGAGCAGTACTTC CASSSGIEQYF
TRBD1 NA TRBJ2-7 TRBV27 TGTGCCAGCAGCCCACAGGGGATCGAGCAGTACTTC CASSPQGIEQYF
TRBD2 NA TRBJ2-1 TRBV4-1 TGCGCCAGCAGCCGGGAGACTAGCGCGATCAATGAGCAGTTCTTC CASSRETSAINEQFF
TRBD2 NA TRBJ2-7 TRBV9 TGTGCCAGCAGCGTAAGGCCTGGCGGGAGCGGTCCCTACGAGCAGTACTTC CASSVRPGGSGPYEQYF
NA NA TRBJ2-7 TRBV27 TGTGCCAGCAGCCTGCAGGGAGGACTAATCTACGAGCAGTACTTC CASSLQGGLIYEQYF
NA once TRBJ2-3 TRBV27 TGTGCCAGCAGTTTCCCCCCGGGTAGCGGACCCACAGATACGCAGTATTTT CASSFPPGSGPTDTQYF
TRBD1 NA TRBJ2-2 TRBV29-1 TGCAGCGGCCGGGACAGGGGTTACGGGGAGCTGTTTTTT CSGRDRGYGELFF
TRBD1 NA TRBJ1-5 TRBV18 TGTGCCAGCTCACCGGGGACAGACAGCAATCAGCCCCAGCATTTT CASSPGTDSNQPQHF
TRBD2 NA TRBJ2-5 TRBV23-1 TGCGCCAGCAGTCAACCGACTAGCGGATCTCGGTACTTC CASSQPTSGSRYF
TRBD2 NA TRBJ2-2 TRBV7-3 TGTGCCAGCAGCCTCGGGACTAGCGGGAGTTTTTCCGGGGAGCTGTTTTTT CASSLGTSGSFSGELFF
NA once TRBJ2-1 TRBV9 TGTGCCAGCAGCGGCCGTCGGGAGAATGAGCAGTTCTTC CASSGRRENEQFF
TRBD1 NA TRBJ1-5 TRBV19 TGTGCCAGTAGTACGGACAGGGTCCGAAGTATAAGCAATCAGCCCCAGCATTTT CASSTDRVRSISNQPQHF
NA NA TRBJ2-1 TRBV7-9 TGTGCCAGCAGCTTAGCATCGACCGGGACTCTGCCGGTCTTC CASSLASTGTLPVF
TRBD1 NA TRBJ1-2 TRBV5-4 TGTGCCAGCAGCTTGTACCTACAGGGGGAAGGGGATGGCTACACCTTC CASSLYLQGEGDGYTF
NA NA TRBJ2-7 TRBV27 TGTGCCAGCAGTTTATCAACTAGCAACGAGCAGTACTTC CASSLSTSNEQYF